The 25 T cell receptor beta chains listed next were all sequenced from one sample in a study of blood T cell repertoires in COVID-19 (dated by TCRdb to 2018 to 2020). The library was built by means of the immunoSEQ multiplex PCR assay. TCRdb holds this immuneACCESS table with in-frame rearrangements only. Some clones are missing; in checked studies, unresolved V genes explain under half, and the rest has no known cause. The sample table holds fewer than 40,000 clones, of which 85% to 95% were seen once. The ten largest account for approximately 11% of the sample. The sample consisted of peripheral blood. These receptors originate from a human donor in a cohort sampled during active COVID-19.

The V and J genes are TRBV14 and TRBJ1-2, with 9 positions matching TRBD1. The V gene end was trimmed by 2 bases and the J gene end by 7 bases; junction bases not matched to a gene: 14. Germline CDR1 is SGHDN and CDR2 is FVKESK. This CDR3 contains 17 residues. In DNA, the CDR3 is TGTGCCAGCAGCCAAACCGGGACAGGGTTTCTTCACCGTGGCTACACCTTC. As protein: CASSQTGTGFLHRGYTF.

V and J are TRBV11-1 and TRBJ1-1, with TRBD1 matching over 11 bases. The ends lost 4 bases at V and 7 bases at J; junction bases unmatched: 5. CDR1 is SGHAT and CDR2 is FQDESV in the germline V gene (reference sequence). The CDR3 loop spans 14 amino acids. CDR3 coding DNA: TGTGCCAGCAGCTGGACAGGGGGCCGGGGTGAAGCTTTCTTT. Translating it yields CASSWTGGRGEAFF. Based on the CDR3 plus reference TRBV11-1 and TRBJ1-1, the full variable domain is EAEVAQSPRYKITEKSQAVAFWCDPISGHATLYWYRQILGQGPELLVQFQDESVVDDSQLPKDRFSAERLKGVDSTLKIQPAELGDSAMYLCASSWTGGRGEAFFGQGTRLTVV.

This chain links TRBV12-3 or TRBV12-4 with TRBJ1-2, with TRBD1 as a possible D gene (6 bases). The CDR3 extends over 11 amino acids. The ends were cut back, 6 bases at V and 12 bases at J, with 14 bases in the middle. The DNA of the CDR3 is TGTGCCAGCAGCACCACAGGGCTCCACACCTTC. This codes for CASSTTGLHTF.

This CDR3 is CASSQDTVAVSLYEQYF. In DNA form, the CDR3 reads TGTGCCAGCAGCCAAGATACGGTAGCGGTATCCCTCTACGAGCAGTACTTC. V gene TRBV3-1 (or the pseudogene TRBV3-2) combines with J gene TRBJ2-7; tentative D call: TRBD2 (6 bases). V was pared by 0 bases and J by 3 bases, with 18 bases between. The length of the CDR3 is 17 residues. Per germline, CDR1 LGHDT and CDR2 YNNKEL (reference sequence).

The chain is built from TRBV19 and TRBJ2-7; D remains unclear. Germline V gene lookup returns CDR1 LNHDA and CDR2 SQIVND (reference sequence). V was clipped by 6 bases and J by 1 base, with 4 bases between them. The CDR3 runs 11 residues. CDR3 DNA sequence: TGTGCCAGTAGCGGGTCCTACGAGCAGTACTTC. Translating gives CASSGSYEQYF.

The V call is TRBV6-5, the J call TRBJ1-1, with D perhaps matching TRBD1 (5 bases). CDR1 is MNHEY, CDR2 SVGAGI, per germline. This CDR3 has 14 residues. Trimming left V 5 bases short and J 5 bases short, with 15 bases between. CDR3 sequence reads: CASSRKPGGTEAFF. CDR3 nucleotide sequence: TGTGCCAGCAGTCGAAAACCGGGGGGGACTGAAGCTTTCTTT.

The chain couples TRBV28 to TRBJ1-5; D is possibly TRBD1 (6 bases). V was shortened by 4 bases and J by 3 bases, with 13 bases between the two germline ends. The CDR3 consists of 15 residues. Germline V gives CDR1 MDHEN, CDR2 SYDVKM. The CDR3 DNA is TGTGCCAGCAGTTGGACACAGGGTCTCAATCAGCCCCAGCATTTT. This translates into CASSWTQGLNQPQHF.

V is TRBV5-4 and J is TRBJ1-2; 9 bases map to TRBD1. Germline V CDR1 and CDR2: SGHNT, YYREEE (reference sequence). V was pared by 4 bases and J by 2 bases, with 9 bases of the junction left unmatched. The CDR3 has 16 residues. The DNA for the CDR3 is TGTGCCAGCAGCGCCCCCGGGACAGGGCCAAACTATGGCTACACCTTC. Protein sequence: CASSAPGTGPNYGYTF.

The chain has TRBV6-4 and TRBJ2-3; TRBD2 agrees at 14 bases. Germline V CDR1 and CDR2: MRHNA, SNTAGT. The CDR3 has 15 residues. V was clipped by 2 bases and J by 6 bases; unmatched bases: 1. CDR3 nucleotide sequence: TGTGCCAGCAGTGACCGGACTAGCGGGAGGGATACGCAGTATTTT. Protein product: CASSDRTSGRDTQYF.

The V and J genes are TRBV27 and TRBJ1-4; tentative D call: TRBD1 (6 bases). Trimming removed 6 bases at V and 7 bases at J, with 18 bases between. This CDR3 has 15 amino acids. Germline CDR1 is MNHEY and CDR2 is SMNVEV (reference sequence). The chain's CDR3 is CASRKVGALGEKLFF. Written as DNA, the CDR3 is TGTGCCAGCAGAAAAGTGGGGGCACTGGGTGAAAAACTGTTTTTT.

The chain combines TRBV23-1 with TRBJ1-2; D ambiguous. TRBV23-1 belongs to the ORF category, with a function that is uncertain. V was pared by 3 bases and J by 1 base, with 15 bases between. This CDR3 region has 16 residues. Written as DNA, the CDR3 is TGCGCCAGCAGTCACCCCAAGGATCCAGGTAACTATGGCTACACCTTC. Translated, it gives CASSHPKDPGNYGYTF.

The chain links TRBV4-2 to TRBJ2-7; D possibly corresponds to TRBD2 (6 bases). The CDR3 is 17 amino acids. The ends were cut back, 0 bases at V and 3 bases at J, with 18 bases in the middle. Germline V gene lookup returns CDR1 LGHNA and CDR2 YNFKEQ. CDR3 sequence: CASSQDVGASENYEQYF. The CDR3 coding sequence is TGTGCCAGCAGCCAAGATGTAGGGGCTAGCGAAAACTACGAGCAGTACTTC.

CDR3 loop: CASSFSFGNTEAFF. The CDR3 bases are TGTGCCAGCAGCTTTTCTTTCGGGAACACTGAAGCTTTCTTT. V and J are TRBV5-6 and TRBJ1-1; no firm D call. Germline CDR1 is SGHDT and CDR2 is YYEEEE. The V gene lost 2 bases and the J gene lost 1 base, with 9 bases spanning the gap. This CDR3 spans 14 amino acids. Complete variable domain (other parts from reference TRBV5-6 and TRBJ1-1): DAGVTQSPTHLIKTRGQQVTLRCSPKSGHDTVSWYQQALGQGPQFIFQYYEEEERQRGNFPDRFSGHQFPNYSSELNVNALLLGDSALYLCASSFSFGNTEAFFGQGTRLTVV.

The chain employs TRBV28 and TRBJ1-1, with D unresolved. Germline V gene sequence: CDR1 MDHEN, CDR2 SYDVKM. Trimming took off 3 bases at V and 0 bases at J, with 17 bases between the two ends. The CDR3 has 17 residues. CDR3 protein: CASSFVGGRGMNTEAFF. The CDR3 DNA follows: TGTGCCAGCAGTTTTGTTGGAGGTCGGGGAATGAACACTGAAGCTTTCTTT.

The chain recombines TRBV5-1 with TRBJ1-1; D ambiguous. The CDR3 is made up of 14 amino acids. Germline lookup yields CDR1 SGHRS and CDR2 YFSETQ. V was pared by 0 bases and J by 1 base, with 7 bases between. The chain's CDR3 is CASSLGYKNTEAFF. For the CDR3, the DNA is TGCGCCAGCAGCTTGGGTTACAAGAACACTGAAGCTTTCTTT.

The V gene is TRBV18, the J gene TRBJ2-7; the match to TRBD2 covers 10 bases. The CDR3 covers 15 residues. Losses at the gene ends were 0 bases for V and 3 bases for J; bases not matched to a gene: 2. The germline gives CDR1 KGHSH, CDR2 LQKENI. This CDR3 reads CASSPPSSGSYEQYF. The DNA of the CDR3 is TGTGCCAGCTCACCACCATCTAGCGGGAGCTACGAGCAGTACTTC.

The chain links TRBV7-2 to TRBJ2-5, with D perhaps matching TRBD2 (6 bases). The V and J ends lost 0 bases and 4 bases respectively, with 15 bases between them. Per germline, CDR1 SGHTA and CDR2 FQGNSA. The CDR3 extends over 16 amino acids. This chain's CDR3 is CASSLAPGGRRETQYF. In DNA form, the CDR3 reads TGTGCCAGCAGCTTAGCGCCCGGGGGAAGGAGAGAGACCCAGTACTTC.

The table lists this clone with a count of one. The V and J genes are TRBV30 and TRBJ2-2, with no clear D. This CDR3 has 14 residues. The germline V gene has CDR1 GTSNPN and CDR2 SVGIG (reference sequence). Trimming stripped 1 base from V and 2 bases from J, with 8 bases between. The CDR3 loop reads CAWSGYSNTGELFF. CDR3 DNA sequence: TGTGCCTGGAGTGGTTACTCAAACACCGGGGAGCTGTTTTTT.

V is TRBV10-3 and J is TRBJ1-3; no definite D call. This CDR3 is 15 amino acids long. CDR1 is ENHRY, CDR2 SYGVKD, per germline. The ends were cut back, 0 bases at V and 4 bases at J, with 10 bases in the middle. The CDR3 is CAISESGLRGNTIYF. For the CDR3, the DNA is TGTGCCATCAGTGAGTCAGGATTGCGGGGAAACACCATATATTTT.

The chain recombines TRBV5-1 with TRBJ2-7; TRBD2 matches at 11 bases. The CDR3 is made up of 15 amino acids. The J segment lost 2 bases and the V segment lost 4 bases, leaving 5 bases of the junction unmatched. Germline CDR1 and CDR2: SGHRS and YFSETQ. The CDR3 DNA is TGCGCCAGCAGCGGGTTAGCGGGAGGGCCCTACGAGCAGTACTTC. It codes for CASSGLAGGPYEQYF.

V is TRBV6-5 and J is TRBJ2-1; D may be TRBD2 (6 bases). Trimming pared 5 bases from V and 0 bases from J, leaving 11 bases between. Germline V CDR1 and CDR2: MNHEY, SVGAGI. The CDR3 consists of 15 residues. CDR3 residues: CASSRTTGSYNEQFF. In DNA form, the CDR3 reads TGTGCCAGCAGTCGGACTACCGGCTCCTACAATGAGCAGTTCTTC.

CDR3 DNA sequence: TGTGCCAGCAGCTTAGCGGGACAGAGATCCTACGAGCAGTACTTC. Its translation: CASSLAGQRSYEQYF. The gene calls are TRBV7-2 and TRBJ2-7; 7 bases match TRBD1. Losses at the gene ends were 0 bases for V and 1 base for J; bases not matched to a gene: 3. CDR3 length equals 15 residues. CDR1 and CDR2 (germline): SGHTA, FQGNSA.

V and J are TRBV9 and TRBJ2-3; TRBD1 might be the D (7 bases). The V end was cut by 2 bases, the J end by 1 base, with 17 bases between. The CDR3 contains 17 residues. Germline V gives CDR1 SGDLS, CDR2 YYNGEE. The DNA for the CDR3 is TGTGCCAGCAGCGTCGACGACAGGGCTAGCGGCACAGATACGCAGTATTTT. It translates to CASSVDDRASGTDTQYF.

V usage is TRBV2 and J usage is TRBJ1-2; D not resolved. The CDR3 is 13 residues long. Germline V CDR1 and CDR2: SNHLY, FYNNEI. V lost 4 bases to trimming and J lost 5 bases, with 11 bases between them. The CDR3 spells CASSGSRDYGYTF. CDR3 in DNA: TGTGCCAGCAGTGGTAGTCGGGATTATGGCTACACCTTC.

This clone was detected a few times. The CDR3 sequence is CASSQDGGRGTQQYF. The CDR3 nucleotides read TGCGCCAGCAGCCAAGATGGGGGGAGAGGTACCCAGCAGTACTTC. The chain combines TRBV4-3 with TRBJ2-7; tentatively, D is TRBD2 (6 bases). This CDR3 comprises 15 residues. V was pared by 0 bases and J by 8 bases, with 17 bases between. CDR1 and CDR2 from the germline V gene are LGHNA and YSLEER.